This TCR beta chain was recovered during a study of CD8 T cells in Susac syndrome. When the RNA was reverse transcribed, random hexamers were used with an input of about 0.5 to 1 ug. MiXCR, run by TCRdb on the immunoSEQ multiplex PCR reads, gives a single entry per CDR3 protein. Among some 300,000 distinct CDR3 sequences, 85% were seen once, and the ten largest hold about 0.11%. There are 16 residues in the CDR3. Germline assignment: CDR1 SGHAT and CDR2 FQDESV (reference sequence). Trimming removed 5 bases from V and 0 bases from J, with 11 bases in between. The sequencing sample was made of CD8+ T cells from PBMCs. This chain links TRBV11-1 with TRBJ2-6; D uncertain. The TCR sequence derives from a human donor with multiple sclerosis. The CDR3: CASSPRGNSGANVLTF. The DNA for the CDR3 is TGTGCCAGCAGCCCGCGTGGCAACTCTGGGGCCAACGTCCTGACTTTC.